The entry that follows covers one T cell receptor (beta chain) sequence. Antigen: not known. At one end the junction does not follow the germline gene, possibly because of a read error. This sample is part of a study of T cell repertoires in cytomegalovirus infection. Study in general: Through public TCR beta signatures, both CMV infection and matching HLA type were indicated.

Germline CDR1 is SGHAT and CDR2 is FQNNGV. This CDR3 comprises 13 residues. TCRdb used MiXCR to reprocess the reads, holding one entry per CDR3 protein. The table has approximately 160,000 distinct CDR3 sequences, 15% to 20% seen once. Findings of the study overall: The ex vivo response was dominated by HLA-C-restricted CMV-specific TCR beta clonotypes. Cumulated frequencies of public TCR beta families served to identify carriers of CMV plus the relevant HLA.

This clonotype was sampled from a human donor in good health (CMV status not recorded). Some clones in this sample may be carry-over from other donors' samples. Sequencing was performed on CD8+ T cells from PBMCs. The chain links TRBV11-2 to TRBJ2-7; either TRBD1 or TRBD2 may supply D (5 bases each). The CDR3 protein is CANSRGLTYEQYF. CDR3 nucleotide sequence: TGTGCCAACAGCCGGGGCCTCACCTACGAGCAGTACTTC.